The clone carrying this TCR beta chain was seen only a few times. Just one base apart from a much larger clone, this may be a read error. The data derive from a study of tumor and adjacent non-tumor tissue in lung cancer. In the study overall: On average, productive TCRbeta reads reached about 4.17 million per sample.

The length of the CDR3 is 15 residues. Germline loops: CDR1 WSHSY, CDR2 SAAADI. V lost 4 bases to trimming and J lost 7 bases, with 17 bases between them. TCRbeta libraries were built with three rounds of nested PCR, modified from ARM-PCR. MiXCR, applied by TCRdb to the multiplex PCR reads, yields one record per CDR3 protein. The sample consists of over 100,000 distinct CDR3 sequences, 60% to 70% of them appearing once. No cell sorting was done before RNA was extracted from the tissue. This non-tumor lung sample came from over 3 cm beyond the tumor edge. Chemotherapy-naive patients with new lung cancer underwent thoracic surgery in China, August–November 2014.

This chain connects TRBV10-2 to TRBJ2-1; tentative D call: TRBD2 (5 bases). The sample was distant non-tumor lung tissue. The TCR comes from a man aged 55-75 years with non-small cell lung cancer. For the CDR3, the DNA is TGCGCCAGCAGTGTCAGGACTGGGAGTGGGAATGAGCAGTTCTTC. Amino acids: CASSVRTGSGNEQFF.